A selection of T cell receptor beta chains follows, all from one sample in a study of T cell repertoires in cytomegalovirus infection. TCRdb re-called the reads with MiXCR, one entry per CDR3 protein. Of 400,000 or so distinct CDR3 sequences in the sample, around 18% were seen once. Sequenced input: PBMCs. These TCRs come from a human donor in good health (CMV status not recorded). Some clones in this sample may be carry-over from other donors' samples. Both conserved end residues are part of each CDR3. Each record gives: clone size, V gene, J gene, D gene, CDR3 DNA, CDR3 protein. The D gene is left open where the match is weak. Clone sizes are given selectively: once, few, many, or a class where the clone is expanded.

size: .
V: TRBV11-2
J: TRBJ2-3
D: .
DNA: TGTGCCAGCAGCTTAAGAGCAAACACAGATACGCAGTATTTT
CDR3: CASSLRANTDTQYF

size: many
V: TRBV4-3
J: TRBJ2-7
D: .
DNA: TGCGCCAGCAGCCAAGATACGGGGCGCGAGCAGTACTTC
CDR3: CASSQDTGREQYF

size: few
V: TRBV20-1
J: TRBJ2-7
D: .
DNA: TGCAGTGCTGAAGACAGGTACGAGCAGTACTTC
CDR3: CSAEDRYEQYF

size: .
V: TRBV20-1
J: TRBJ2-2
D: .
DNA: TGCAGTGCTAGAGGGCAGGCAGGGGCCGGGGAGCTGTTTTTT
CDR3: CSARGQAGAGELFF

size: few
V: TRBV15
J: TRBJ1-2
D: .
DNA: TGTGCCACCAGCAGCACCTGGGGGGGCGATGGCTACACCTTC
CDR3: CATSSTWGGDGYTF

size: few
V: TRBV24-1
J: TRBJ1-2
D: .
DNA: TGTGCCACCAGTGATCCTACACGTAACTATGGCTACACCTTC
CDR3: CATSDPTRNYGYTF

size: .
V: TRBV29-1
J: TRBJ2-7
D: .
DNA: TGCAGCGTTGTCGGGCTAGCCGGGCAGTACTTC
CDR3: CSVVGLAGQYF

size: few
V: TRBV24-1
J: TRBJ2-2
D: .
DNA: TGTGCCACCAGTGATGCCACTCCGTCGGAGTTGTTGTTAGGCACCGGGGAGCTGTTTTTT
CDR3: CATSDATPSELLLGTGELFF

size: many
V: TRBV12-3/TRBV12-4
J: TRBJ2-5
D: .
DNA: TGTGCCAGCGGTGAGACCCAGTACTTC
CDR3: CASGETQYF

size: .
V: TRBV27
J: TRBJ1-3
D: .
DNA: TGTGCCAGCAGTAGAATCGGCGTCTCTGGAAACACCATATATTTT
CDR3: CASSRIGVSGNTIYF

size: many
V: TRBV7-2
J: TRBJ2-3
D: TRBD2
DNA: TGTGCCAGCAGCCCTAGCGGGGGGGGTCAGGGTACGCAGTATTTT
CDR3: CASSPSGGGQGTQYF

size: few
V: TRBV29-1
J: TRBJ2-7
D: .
DNA: TGCAGCGTTGAAGTAAGTCAGGGATACGAGCAGTACTTC
CDR3: CSVEVSQGYEQYF

size: .
V: TRBV7-9
J: TRBJ2-1
D: .
DNA: TGTGCCAGCAGTCCAACCCACCGTCCGCAAGGAAACAACTCCTACAATGAGCAGTTCTTC
CDR3: CASSPTHRPQGNNSYNEQFF

size: once
V: TRBV20-1
J: TRBJ2-2
D: TRBD2
DNA: TGCAGTGCTATTAGCGGGGGGGCGGCCGGGGAGCTGTTTTTT
CDR3: CSAISGGAAGELFF

size: .
V: TRBV18
J: TRBJ2-1
D: .
DNA: TGTGCCAGCTCACCAACGCAGGGTGGACATGAGCAGTTCTTC
CDR3: CASSPTQGGHEQFF

size: few
V: TRBV2
J: TRBJ1-1
D: .
DNA: TGTGCCAGCAGATTGACAGGCAACACTGAAGCTTTCTTT
CDR3: CASRLTGNTEAFF

size: .
V: TRBV20-1
J: TRBJ2-1
D: .
DNA: TGCAGTGCTAGTCCGGGGCGCGAGATATACAATGAGCAGTTCTTC
CDR3: CSASPGREIYNEQFF

size: .
V: TRBV29-1
J: TRBJ2-1
D: TRBD1
DNA: TGCAGCGTTCAGGGGGCTGGTAATGAGCAGTTCTTC
CDR3: CSVQGAGNEQFF

size: .
V: TRBV4-1
J: TRBJ2-5
D: TRBD1
DNA: TGCGCCAGCAGCCTCCTAGGGACAGGGAGCGCGGAGACCCAGTACTTC
CDR3: CASSLLGTGSAETQYF

size: .
V: TRBV20-1
J: TRBJ1-4
D: .
DNA: TGCAGTGCTAGAGATTCATTCAGACAGTCAAATGAAAAACTGTTTTTT
CDR3: CSARDSFRQSNEKLFF

size: .
V: TRBV28
J: TRBJ2-1
D: .
DNA: TGTGCCAGCAGTTTATCCTTGCAGAACTACTACAATGAGCAGTTCTTC
CDR3: CASSLSLQNYYNEQFF

size: once
V: TRBV4-1
J: TRBJ2-1
D: .
DNA: TGCGCCAGCAGCCCGCGGGGCGGGATACTCTACAATGAGCAGTTCTTC
CDR3: CASSPRGGILYNEQFF

size: many
V: TRBV7-8
J: TRBJ2-7
D: .
DNA: TGTGCCAGCAGCTTAGGCCCCGTCCGCGAGCAGTACTTC
CDR3: CASSLGPVREQYF

size: many
V: TRBV6-5
J: TRBJ2-7
D: TRBD1
DNA: TGTGCCAGCAGTCCGAGACAGGGAGAATACGAGCAGTACTTC
CDR3: CASSPRQGEYEQYF

size: .
V: TRBV6-5
J: TRBJ2-1
D: TRBD1
DNA: TGTGCCAGCAGACTGGGACAGTCATCCCATGAGCAGTTCTTC
CDR3: CASRLGQSSHEQFF

size: .
V: TRBV29-1
J: TRBJ2-7
D: .
DNA: TGCAGCGCTGGAGGGCCTACCTACGAGCAGTACTTC
CDR3: CSAGGPTYEQYF

size: many
V: TRBV7-2
J: TRBJ2-3
D: .
DNA: TGTGCCAGCAGCTTAAACGACGGAGATACGCAGTATTTT
CDR3: CASSLNDGDTQYF

size: .
V: TRBV27
J: TRBJ2-7
D: TRBD2
DNA: TGTGCCAGCAGTTTATCGGGGCGGGGGAGGGACTACGAGCAGTACTTC
CDR3: CASSLSGRGRDYEQYF

size: .
V: TRBV19
J: TRBJ2-4
D: .
DNA: TGTGCCGGCGACAGTGTGCGCGCCAAAAACATTCAGTACTTC
CDR3: CAGDSVRAKNIQYF

size: many
V: TRBV7-2
J: TRBJ2-5
D: TRBD1
DNA: TGTGCCAGCAGCGGCACAGGGACAGGGGAAGAGACCCAGTACTTC
CDR3: CASSGTGTGEETQYF

size: .
V: TRBV19
J: TRBJ2-7
D: TRBD2
DNA: TGTGCCAGTAGTATGACCGGACTAGCCTACGAGCAGTACTTC
CDR3: CASSMTGLAYEQYF

size: few
V: TRBV7-9
J: TRBJ1-2
D: .
DNA: TGTGCCAGCAGCTCAAGCGGGGGGCTCCCTGGCTACACCTTC
CDR3: CASSSSGGLPGYTF

size: many
V: TRBV7-2
J: TRBJ1-1
D: .
DNA: TGTGCCAGCAGCGCGGACAGGAACACTGAAGCTTTCTTT
CDR3: CASSADRNTEAFF

size: few
V: TRBV2
J: TRBJ2-7
D: .
DNA: TGTGCCAGCACCTTGGGGCAGGGAAGTTACGAGCAGTACTTC
CDR3: CASTLGQGSYEQYF

size: .
V: TRBV11-2
J: TRBJ2-5
D: TRBD2
DNA: TGTGCCAGCAGCTCCCGGAGGGGAGGGCCAGAGACCCAGTACTTC
CDR3: CASSSRRGGPETQYF

size: many
V: TRBV20-1
J: TRBJ2-1
D: .
DNA: TGCAGTGCTAGAGACAGGTTTACAGGGACTCTCGGTGTTGAGCAGTTCTTC
CDR3: CSARDRFTGTLGVEQFF

size: many
V: TRBV28
J: TRBJ1-5
D: .
DNA: TGTGCCAGCAGTTTAGACCCTGTGAGCAATCAGCCCCAGCATTTT
CDR3: CASSLDPVSNQPQHF

size: few
V: TRBV19
J: TRBJ2-5
D: .
DNA: TGTGCCAGTAACCCAGGGGGGCGGAAGACCCAGTACTTC
CDR3: CASNPGGRKTQYF

size: .
V: TRBV27
J: TRBJ1-2
D: .
DNA: TGTGCCAGCAGCCTCCGCGTGGGGGCTGGCTACACCTTC
CDR3: CASSLRVGAGYTF

size: .
V: TRBV29-1
J: TRBJ1-1
D: .
DNA: TGCAGCGTGGCAGGAATATGGTACACTGAAGCTTTCTTT
CDR3: CSVAGIWYTEAFF

size: .
V: TRBV20-1
J: TRBJ1-1
D: .
DNA: TGCAGTGCTAGATTGGGCCTGGGCACTGAAGCTTTCTTT
CDR3: CSARLGLGTEAFF

size: few
V: TRBV27
J: TRBJ2-7
D: .
DNA: TGTGCCAGCAGTTTGACAGACAACTACGAGCAGTACTTC
CDR3: CASSLTDNYEQYF

size: .
V: TRBV20-1
J: TRBJ2-5
D: .
DNA: TGCAGTGCTAGTGGCCCTCGAGAGACCCAGTACTTC
CDR3: CSASGPRETQYF

size: .
V: TRBV7-9
J: TRBJ2-1
D: TRBD2
DNA: TGTGCCAGCAGCTTAGAGGGACTAGTAAATGAGCAGTTCTTC
CDR3: CASSLEGLVNEQFF

size: many
V: TRBV7-8
J: TRBJ1-5
D: .
DNA: TGTGCCAGCAGCTTCGGGCAGTACAATCAGCCCCAGCATTTT
CDR3: CASSFGQYNQPQHF